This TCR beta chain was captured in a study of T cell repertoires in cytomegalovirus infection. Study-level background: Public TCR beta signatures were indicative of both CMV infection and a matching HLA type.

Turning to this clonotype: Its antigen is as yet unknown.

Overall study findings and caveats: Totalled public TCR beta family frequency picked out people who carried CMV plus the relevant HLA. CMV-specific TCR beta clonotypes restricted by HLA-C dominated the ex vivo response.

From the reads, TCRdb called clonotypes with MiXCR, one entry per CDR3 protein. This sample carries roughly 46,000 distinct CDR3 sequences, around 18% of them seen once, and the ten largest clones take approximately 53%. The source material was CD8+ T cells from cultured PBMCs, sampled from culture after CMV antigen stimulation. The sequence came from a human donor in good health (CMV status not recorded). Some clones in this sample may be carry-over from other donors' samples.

The CDR3 here is CASATDYTEAFF. The CDR3 coding sequence is TGTGCTAGTGCCACGGATTACACTGAAGCTTTCTTT. The V call is TRBV12-5, the J call TRBJ1-1; D ambiguous. This CDR3 spans 12 amino acids. V lost 7 bases to trimming and J lost 3 bases, with 9 bases between them. From germline, CDR1 is LGHNT and CDR2 FRNRAP.